This TCR beta chain is drawn from a study of T cell clonality in common variable immunodeficiency. This clone appeared many times. Assay: immunoSEQ multiplex PCR; the TCRdb copy retains only in-frame clones and omits some. Listed for the sample are over 35,000 clones, none seen a single time. The TCR was taken from a person aged 18 to 75 in good health. The sample consisted of peripheral blood mononuclear cells.

CDR3 sequence reads: CASSQGLAGSTDTQYF. The CDR3 bases that were read are TGCGCCAGCAGCCAAGGACTAGCGGGATCCACAGATACG. The chain combines TRBV4-1 with TRBJ2-3, with 11 bases aligning to TRBD2. The read is 3 residues too short to cover the CDR3 end, so that end is filled in from the germline J gene. The CDR3 loop spans 16 amino acids. CDR1 MGHRA and CDR2 YSYEKL come from the germline V gene. V shed 1 base, J shed 2 bases, and the junction held 2 bases outside the gene matches.